A selection of T cell receptor beta chains follows, all from one sample in a study of Ad26.COV2.S vaccination and SARS-CoV-2 variants. Profiled with immunoSEQ multiplex PCR; TCRdb holds only in-frame clones, not every one. The sample carries 150,000 to 200,000 clones, 87% recorded once. Sequences were derived from peripheral blood, sampled after recovery from COVID-19. These receptors all stem from a human donor who had recovered from COVID-19. Both conserved end residues are part of each CDR3. A D gene is named only where the DNA matches it firmly. Rows give clone size only sometimes, using once, few, many, or a class for an expanded clone.

D gene,clone size,V gene,J gene,CDR3 DNA,CDR3 protein
TRBD1,NA,TRBV19,TRBJ2-7,TGTGCCAGTAGTATAGATACAGGGGTCTACGAGCAGTACTTC,CASSIDTGVYEQYF
NA,NA,TRBV5-1,TRBJ2-1,TGCGCCAGCAGCCCCCTGCCAACCAATGAGCAGTTCTTC,CASSPLPTNEQFF
NA,NA,TRBV6-5,TRBJ1-2,TGTGCCAGCATCAGCACAAAAGCTAACTATGGCTACACCTTC,CASISTKANYGYTF
TRBD1,NA,TRBV2,TRBJ2-2,TGTGCCAGCAGTGAAGCGACGGACAGGATCACCGGGGAGCTGTTTTTT,CASSEATDRITGELFF
NA,NA,TRBV25-1,TRBJ1-1,TGTGCCAGCAGTGAAACCACAGTCCAGAACACTGAAGCTTTCTTT,CASSETTVQNTEAFF
TRBD1,once,TRBV27,TRBJ2-2,TGTGCCAGCAGAAGGGACAGGGGGAACACCGGGGAGCTGTTTTTT,CASRRDRGNTGELFF
NA,NA,TRBV7-9,TRBJ1-1,TGTGCCAGCAGCCGAGATTCTGAAGCTTTCTTT,CASSRDSEAFF
NA,once,TRBV5-5,TRBJ1-5,TGTGCCAGCAGCTTGGCTGGAGGGCTGGGGCAGCCCCAGCATTTT,CASSLAGGLGQPQHF
NA,NA,TRBV12-3/TRBV12-4,TRBJ2-7,TGTGCCAGCAGGACTGTTACCTCCTACGAGCAGTACTTC,CASRTVTSYEQYF
TRBD1,NA,TRBV7-9,TRBJ1-6,TGTGCCAGCAGCCCCTTTAGGGACAGGGGCTCACCCCTCCACTTT,CASSPFRDRGSPLHF
TRBD2,NA,TRBV6-1,TRBJ2-7,TGTGCCAGCAGTGAGACTACTAGCGGGTCCTACGAGCAGTACTTC,CASSETTSGSYEQYF
TRBD1,NA,TRBV7-6,TRBJ2-7,TGTGCCAGCAGCTTACGGACAGGTAGCTCCTACGAGCAGTACTTC,CASSLRTGSSYEQYF
TRBD1,NA,TRBV30,TRBJ2-1,TGTGCCTGGCTTCCCCAGGACAGGGGGCACAATGAGCAGTTCTTC,CAWLPQDRGHNEQFF
TRBD1,NA,TRBV24-1,TRBJ2-2,TGTGCCACCAGTGATAGGGGGACAGGGATCACCGGGGAGCTGTTTTTT,CATSDRGTGITGELFF
NA,many,TRBV12-1,TRBJ2-7,TGTGCCAGCAGCTCCACCTCCTCCTACGAGCAGTACTTC,CASSSTSSYEQYF